The 5 T cell receptor beta chains given below trace back to one sample, sequenced in a study of blood T cell repertoires in COVID-19. Sequencing was performed with immunoSEQ multiplex PCR; in TCRdb, only in-frame clones are kept and a portion is missing. The sample has under 350,000 clones, approximately 83% seen once; the top ten hold roughly 14%. The sample was peripheral blood. All receptors come from a human donor in a cohort sampled during active COVID-19.

This chain uses TRBV5-1 with TRBJ2-5, with D perhaps matching TRBD2 (5 bases). Germline V CDR1 and CDR2: SGHRS, YFSETQ. V was pared by 0 bases and J by 5 bases, with 11 bases between. The CDR3 is made up of 14 amino acids. The DNA for the CDR3 is TGCGCCAGCAGCTTGGGACGGGAAGGGGAGACCCAGTACTTC. Its translation is CASSLGREGETQYF.

This clone has just one count. The rearrangement joins TRBV9 to TRBJ2-3; D possibly corresponds to TRBD2 (5 bases). V was cut by 1 base and J by 3 bases, with 12 bases left in between. Germline assignment: CDR1 SGDLS and CDR2 YYNGEE. The CDR3 runs 15 residues. The CDR3 DNA follows: TGTGCCAGCAGCGTAATAGAGGGCCGAACAGATACGCAGTATTTT. Translating it yields CASSVIEGRTDTQYF.

The chain recombines TRBV30 with TRBJ1-1; D gene uncertain. CDR1 and CDR2 (germline): GTSNPN, SVGIG (reference sequence). Trimming left V 0 bases short and J 11 bases short, with 13 bases between. The CDR3 covers 12 residues. In DNA, the CDR3 is TGTGCCTGGAGTGTAAATCGGATGAGGGCTTTCTTT. Its translation: CAWSVNRMRAFF.

For the CDR3, the DNA is TGCGCCAGCAGCCAAGAGCGCCACCTTACAGGGGGAACTGAAGCTTTCTTT. It translates to CASSQERHLTGGTEAFF. The chain joins TRBV4-1 to TRBJ1-1, with 8 bases aligning to TRBD1. The CDR3 has 17 amino acids. V was clipped by 0 bases and J by 5 bases; unmatched bases: 11. Germline CDR1 is MGHRA and CDR2 is YSYEKL.

This clone was observed a single time. This chain joins TRBV6-2 or TRBV6-3 and TRBJ1-1; weak D call: TRBD1 (5 bases). The V and J ends lost 1 base and 4 bases respectively, with 13 bases between them. There are 15 residues in the CDR3. Germline values: CDR1 MNHEY, CDR2 SVGEGT. This CDR3 is CASSYYSGLSTEAFF. Written as DNA, the CDR3 is TGTGCCAGCAGTTACTACTCAGGGTTGAGCACTGAAGCTTTCTTT.